This T cell receptor beta chain was recovered during a study of cytomegalovirus exposure and HLA in healthy donors. Repertoires were generated with immunoSEQ multiplex PCR, while TCRdb's copy carries only in-frame clones and drops some. This sample yields around 190,000 clones, of which 86% are seen a single time; about 1.6% belongs to the top ten. The study drew the donors from its roughly 130-subject validation cohort, separate from the approximately 700-subject first cohort. This TCR derives from a woman between 18 and 29 years old in good health and CMV-seronegative. Sequenced: PBMCs.

This CDR3 reads CASSPGTSGSEPTPHIQYF. CDR3 sequence (DNA): TGTGCCAGCAGCCCAGGGACTAGCGGGAGCGAGCCTACGCCCCACATTCAGTACTTC. V gene TRBV4-2 combines with J gene TRBJ2-4; 14 nucleotides line up with TRBD2. Trimming at V came to 4 bases and at J to 8 bases, leaving 16 bases not matched to a gene. The CDR3 contains 19 residues. CDR1 is LGHNA, CDR2 YNFKEQ, per germline.